This TCR beta chain was captured in a study of PD-1 blockade in classical Hodgkin lymphoma. Notes on the study in general: CD4+ TCR diversity, unlike CD8+, rose significantly by C4D1.

TCRdb keeps only in-frame clones here, not all; method: immunoSEQ multiplex PCR. The sample records 60,000 or so clones, roughly nine tenths being singletons. Germline V CDR1 and CDR2: LGHNA, YNFKEQ. After removal of 1 base from V and 0 bases from J, the junction contained 19 bases not matched to a gene. The CDR3 spans 21 residues. Every patient had relapsed following autologous stem cell transplantation, and cohorts differed in brentuximab vedotin exposure. Notes on this clone: Antigen unknown.

The sequences come from peripheral blood mononuclear cells (PBMCs), collected at baseline. The chain is built from TRBV4-2 and TRBJ2-3; 7 bases are a match to TRBD2. This clonotype originated in a human donor with classical Hodgkin lymphoma. The CDR3 loop reads CASSQGGLARGILSSTDTQYF. In DNA, the CDR3 is TGTGCCAGCAGCCAAGGGGGGTTGGCGCGGGGGATTCTTTCTAGCACAGATACGCAGTATTTT.